The next 27 T cell receptor beta chains were all read from a single sample in a study of T cell repertoires in cytomegalovirus infection. Each CDR3 protein gets one entry after TCRdb re-called the reads with MiXCR. The table includes about 490,000 distinct CDR3 sequences, approximately 15% detected once. The specimen was CD8+ T cells from PBMCs. These receptors all come from a human donor in good health (CMV status not recorded). Some clones in this sample may be carry-over from other donors' samples.

The CDR3 region has the DNA TGTGCCAGCAGTTCCGGGACAACATCACCCCTCCACTTT. Translation gives CASSSGTTSPLHF. The chain carries TRBV12-3 or TRBV12-4 and TRBJ1-6; D is perhaps TRBD1 (6 bases). Deletions cut 4 bases from V and 10 bases from J, with 11 bases between. The CDR3 has 13 amino acids.

This clonotype was found many times. The gene calls are TRBV6-2 or TRBV6-3 and TRBJ2-7, with 12 bases identical to TRBD2. The junction had 5 bases not matched to a gene; V was cut back by 8 bases and J by 0 bases. This CDR3 is 15 amino acids long. Germline CDR1 reads MNHEY; CDR2 reads SVGEGT. The CDR3 DNA is TGTGCCAGCGGACTAGCGGGACCCCTCTCCTACGAGCAGTACTTC. Amino acid sequence: CASGLAGPLSYEQYF.

This clonotype was found many times. The V and J genes are TRBV28 and TRBJ2-3; 7 nucleotides agree with TRBD1. Germline CDR1 is MDHEN and CDR2 is SYDVKM. The CDR3 runs 16 residues. The ends lost 5 bases at V and 0 bases at J; junction bases unmatched: 8. This CDR3 reads CASSTLTGTSTDTQYF. The CDR3 nucleotides are TGTGCCAGCAGTACCCTGACAGGGACGAGCACAGATACGCAGTATTTT.

There are many counts of this clonotype. The gene calls are TRBV7-6 and TRBJ2-1; TRBD2 aligns across 11 bases. With 0 bases clipped from V and 8 bases from J, the junction kept 9 bases outside the gene matches. The germline CDR1 and CDR2 sequences are SGHVS and FNYEAQ. The CDR3 sequence is 17 residues long. The CDR3 reads CASSLAPLAGGPDEQFF. The CDR3 DNA sequence: TGTGCCAGCAGCTTAGCGCCTCTAGCGGGAGGACCAGATGAGCAGTTCTTC.

The chain links TRBV6-5 to TRBJ2-7, with 9 nucleotides matching TRBD2. Germline lookup yields CDR1 MNHEY and CDR2 SVGAGI. This CDR3 comprises 15 residues. Trimming took 4 bases from V and 6 from J; bases not matched to a gene: 10. CDR3 loop: CASSSSPWTSVEQYF. The CDR3, as DNA: TGTGCCAGCAGTTCGTCGCCGTGGACTAGCGTCGAGCAGTACTTC.

This clonotype turned up a few times. The rearrangement joins TRBV4-2 to TRBJ1-2, with D uncertain. CDR1 LGHNA and CDR2 YNFKEQ come from the germline V gene. CDR3 size: 16 residues. The V and J ends lost 4 bases and 6 bases respectively, with 21 bases between them. The CDR3 spells CASSREATGQVHGYTF. CDR3 nucleotide sequence: TGTGCCAGCAGCCGTGAAGCAACGGGCCAGGTCCATGGCTACACCTTC.

Details on this clonotype: At one of its ends the junction is not consistent with the germline gene, which may arise from a read error. The rearrangement uses TRBV6-5 and TRBJ2-3; the D is unclear. The CDR3 is 17 amino acids. CDR1 and CDR2 (germline): MNHEY, SVGAGI. The CDR3: CARSYPSVGSTTDTQYF. The CDR3 nucleotides read TGTGCCAGAAGTTACCCAAGCGTGGGCTCGACCACAGATACTCAGTATTTT.

V is TRBV5-4 and J is TRBJ1-3; D not resolved. Germline lookup yields CDR1 SGHNT and CDR2 YYREEE (reference sequence). V lost 3 bases and J 4 bases, leaving 8 bases between the germline ends. The CDR3 is 13 amino acids. The CDR3 nucleotides are TGTGCCAGCAGCTGGTCTGAGGGAAACACCATATATTTT. Residues: CASSWSEGNTIYF.

This clonotype has a count of ten or more. The junction departs from the called germline gene at one end, perhaps through a read error. The J gene is TRBJ2-3, the V gene TRBV7-2; D might be TRBD1 (6 bases). The length of the CDR3 is 15 residues. Germline CDR1 SGHTA, CDR2 FQGNSA. The CDR3 reads CASTLTGHSTDTQYF. The CDR3 DNA reads TGTGCCAGCACCTTAACGGGACACTCCACAGATACGCAGTATTTT.

This clonotype appeared many times. V gene TRBV7-8 combines with J gene TRBJ1-1, with D perhaps TRBD1 (6 bases). This CDR3 region has 17 residues. Germline CDR1 SGHVS, CDR2 FQNEAQ. V gave up 5 bases and J gave up 3 bases, with 22 bases separating them. The CDR3 DNA follows: TGTGCCAGCAGCGCCGACCTCAGGGGCCTTGGCGACACTGAAGCTTTCTTT. This translates into CASSADLRGLGDTEAFF.

This clonotype was found many times. The chain employs TRBV12-3 or TRBV12-4 and TRBJ2-1; 8 bases are a match to TRBD2. This CDR3 is 17 amino acids long. Trimming at V came to 6 bases and at J to 8 bases, leaving 18 bases not matched to a gene. The CDR3 DNA follows: TGTGCCAGCAGCTTTACCTCCGGGACTAGGAGGTTTGATGAGCAGTTCTTC. This codes for CASSFTSGTRRFDEQFF.

This clonotype was observed a few times. The chain recombines TRBV7-9 with TRBJ1-2; D ambiguous. CDR3 length: 12 amino acids. V was shortened by 5 bases and J by 7 bases, with 11 bases between the two germline ends. Looked up from germline, CDR1 is SEHNR and CDR2 is FQNEAQ (reference sequence). CDR3 coding DNA: TGTGCCAGCAGCCCGATAGAGCGTGGCTACACCTTC. Amino acid sequence: CASSPIERGYTF.

With regard to this clonotype: One end of the junction does not line up with germline, which may come from a read error. This sequence joins TRBV11-2 and TRBJ2-4; 11 bases align to TRBD1. This CDR3 is 16 amino acids long. Germline assignment: CDR1 SGHAT and CDR2 FQNNGV. Here the CDR3 reads CASSPWDRGTQNIKYF. The CDR3 DNA follows: TGTGCTAGCAGCCCTTGGGACAGGGGGACTCAAAACATTAAGTACTTC. The full variable domain, in which reference TRBV11-2 and TRBJ2-4 provide the parts outside the CDR3, is EAGVAQSPRYKIIEKRQSVAFWCNPISGHATLYWYQQILGQGPKLLIQFQNNGVVDDSQLPKDRFSAERLKGVDSTLKIQPAKLEDSAVYLCASSPWDRGTQNIKYFGAGTRLSVL.

This clonotype was picked up a small number of times. The rearrangement links TRBV2 to TRBJ2-4; no reliable D call. V shed 7 bases and J shed 14 bases, with 21 bases lying between them. The CDR3 has 13 residues. CDR1 is SNHLY, CDR2 FYNNEI, per germline. Here the CDR3 reads CASTEPPLYQEYF. The CDR3 bases are TGTGCCAGCACCGAACCGCCGCTGTATCAGGAGTACTTC. Together with reference TRBV2 and TRBJ2-4, the CDR3 gives the full variable domain: EPEVTQTPSHQVTQMGQEVILRCVPISNHLYFYWYRQILGQKVEFLVSFYNNEISEKSEIFDDQFSVERPDGSNFTLKIRSTKLEDSAMYFCASTEPPLYQEYFGAGTRLSVL.

This clonotype has only a few counts. J is TRBJ2-2 and V is TRBV5-1; TRBD2 agrees at 14 bases. The V and J ends lost 4 bases and 7 bases, in that order; junction bases with no gene match: 18. The CDR3 is made up of 20 amino acids. Germline assignment: CDR1 SGHRS and CDR2 YFSETQ. CDR3 in DNA: TGCGCCAGCAGCGCCGGCCTTGGACTAGCGGGGGGCCCGTCGGACGGGGAGCTGTTTTTT. This encodes CASSAGLGLAGGPSDGELFF.

This clonotype showed up many times. The V call is TRBV6-2 or TRBV6-3, the J call TRBJ1-2; 11 bases are shared with TRBD1. Looked up from germline, CDR1 is MNHEY and CDR2 is SVGEGT. V gave up 2 bases and J gave up 3 bases; unmatched junction bases: 8. CDR3 size: 17 residues. The CDR3 sequence: CASSYVAPGQGDYGYTF. The CDR3 DNA follows: TGTGCCAGCAGTTACGTTGCCCCGGGACAGGGGGACTATGGCTACACCTTC.

This clonotype was picked up many times. This rearrangement joins TRBV12-3 or TRBV12-4 to TRBJ2-1; 11 nucleotides agree with TRBD2. V gave up 0 bases and J gave up 3 bases; unmatched junction bases: 4. This CDR3 spans 17 amino acids. The CDR3 DNA reads TGTGCCAGCAGTTTAGCGCATGGGACTAGCGGCTACAATGAGCAGTTCTTC. This sequence encodes CASSLAHGTSGYNEQFF.

The chain recombines TRBV20-1 with TRBJ2-5; 7 nucleotides match TRBD1. V lost 6 bases, J lost 2 bases, and 9 bases stayed unmatched. Germline CDR1 and CDR2: DFQATT and SNEGSKA (reference sequence). There are 14 residues in the CDR3. The CDR3 DNA is TGCAGTGCAAAACTCGGGACAGCACAAGAGACCCAGTACTTC. Amino acid sequence: CSAKLGTAQETQYF.

This clonotype has a handful of counts. The V gene is TRBV9, the J gene TRBJ1-3; no clear D. V lost 0 bases and J lost 0, with 7 bases in between. There are 15 residues in the CDR3. From germline, CDR1 is SGDLS and CDR2 YYNGEE. CDR3 DNA sequence: TGTGCCAGCAGCGTAGGAGGAGACTCTGGAAACACCATATATTTT. This sequence encodes CASSVGGDSGNTIYF.

There are many counts of this clonotype. This chain links TRBV7-9 with TRBJ2-7; D ambiguous. CDR1 SEHNR and CDR2 FQNEAQ come from the germline V gene (reference sequence). The V end lost 5 bases, the J end lost 0 bases, and 14 bases lay between the germline ends. The CDR3 has 15 amino acids. For the CDR3, the DNA is TGTGCCAGCAGCCGCCCCGGAAGGAGCTCCTACGAGCAGTACTTC. Translated, it gives CASSRPGRSSYEQYF.

The chain links TRBV2 to TRBJ1-5, with a possible D match to TRBD1 (5 bases). The CDR3 runs to 15 residues. V gave up 3 bases and J gave up 0 bases, with 9 bases separating them. Germline CDR1 reads SNHLY; CDR2 reads FYNNEI. CDR3: CASSDGGVSNQPQHF. CDR3 in DNA: TGTGCCAGCAGTGATGGGGGGGTTAGCAATCAGCCCCAGCATTTT.

Many counts were recorded for this clonotype. The chain employs TRBV25-1 and TRBJ1-3; D remains unclear. The CDR3 loop spans 12 amino acids. Trimming took off 4 bases at V and 2 bases at J, with 3 bases between the two ends. Germline CDR1 and CDR2: MGHDK and SYGVNS. For the CDR3, the DNA is TGTGCCAGCAGTGTTACTGGAAACACCATATATTTT. This encodes CASSVTGNTIYF.

Ten or more counts support this clonotype. This sequence joins TRBV14 and TRBJ2-7; possibly TRBD2 for D (6 bases). V lost 1 base, J lost 2 bases, and 15 bases lay in between. From germline, CDR1 is SGHDN and CDR2 FVKESK. This CDR3 is 16 amino acids long. CDR3 sequence reads: CASSQGGLRGAYEQYF. The DNA of the CDR3 is TGTGCCAGCAGCCAAGGGGGACTGCGAGGGGCCTACGAGCAGTACTTC.

Ten or more counts support this clonotype. This chain links TRBV9 with TRBJ1-1; D is uncertain. Trimming pared 3 bases from V and 4 bases from J, leaving 10 bases between. This CDR3 is 13 amino acids long. CDR1 is SGDLS and CDR2 is YYNGEE in the germline V gene. In nucleotides, the CDR3 is TGTGCCAGCAGCGCGAGCATGGCCACTGAAGCTTTCTTT. Amino acid sequence: CASSASMATEAFF.

The sample holds a few counts of this clonotype. The chain combines TRBV9 with TRBJ2-1; D is ambiguous. Trimming cost V 0 bases and J 6 bases, with 7 bases left between them. This CDR3 has 13 residues. Germline assignment: CDR1 SGDLS and CDR2 YYNGEE. The CDR3 coding sequence is TGTGCCAGCAGCGTAGGCCCGCTCAATGAGCAGTTCTTC. Translated: CASSVGPLNEQFF.

The V call is TRBV20-1, the J call TRBJ1-2; D unclear. The length of the CDR3 is 11 residues. Germline values: CDR1 DFQATT, CDR2 SNEGSKA (reference sequence). The V end lost 6 bases, the J end lost 4 bases, and 9 bases lay between the germline ends. CDR3 nucleotides: TGCAGTGCCCGGGCCCCCTATGGCTACACCTTC. Translated: CSARAPYGYTF.

This clonotype was observed a few times. In nucleotides, the CDR3 is TGTGCCAGCAGTGCCCCCGGGGCTAGCGGACCTTACGAGCAGTACTTC. Amino acids: CASSAPGASGPYEQYF. The rearrangement links TRBV12-3 or TRBV12-4 to TRBJ2-7; 7 bases agree with TRBD2. The trim removed 5 bases at V and 4 bases at J, leaving 14 bases unmatched. The CDR3 extends over 16 amino acids.